This T cell receptor beta chain came from a study of blood T cell repertoires in COVID-19. Study as a whole: The United States, Italy and Spain supplied acute and convalescent COVID-19 samples. The analysed material was cDNA or gDNA that came from T cells, B-cell-depleted T cells, or PBMCs.

As processed by the authors: Using reference gene primer amplification, nucleated cell counts were estimated. Assay used: immunoSEQ multiplex PCR; TCRdb lists only in-frame clones, some missing. V and J calls and clone size are as listed in that table; D and trimming were resolved from the DNA. Of under 85,000 clones in the sample, 70% to 90% are singletons; the top ten hold 4.5% to 6%. The sample consisted of peripheral blood. This sequence originates from an elderly woman with active or convalescent COVID-19.

The CDR3 DNA reads as TGTGCCAGTAGTAAGTTGAGCTACGGGGAAAAACTGTTTTTT. This codes for CASSKLSYGEKLFF. The chain is built from TRBV19 and TRBJ1-4; D is ambiguous. Germline CDR1 LNHDA, CDR2 SQIVND (reference sequence). The CDR3 is made up of 14 amino acids. Trimming left V 4 bases short and J 8 bases short, with 14 bases between.